These 29 T cell receptor beta chains were all obtained from the same sample, sequenced in a study of tumour-infiltrating T cells in Burkitt lymphoma. Assay: immunoSEQ multiplex PCR; the TCRdb copy retains only in-frame clones and omits some. The sample records approximately 5,400 clones, roughly 10% being singletons. What was sequenced was tumor tissue. The origin of the receptors is a human donor with diffuse large B-cell lymphoma.

The chain is built from TRBV12-5 and TRBJ1-1, with D maybe TRBD1 (5 bases). V was clipped by 0 bases and J by 4 bases, with 24 bases between them. This CDR3 region has 19 residues. Germline lookup yields CDR1 LGHNT and CDR2 FRNRAP. The CDR3 coding sequence is TGTGCTAGTGGTTTGGTATTTGGGCCGGGGGGTCCTGGGGTCACTGAAGCTTTCTTT. Its protein is CASGLVFGPGGPGVTEAFF.

The V gene is TRBV6-6, the J gene TRBJ2-7, with a possible D match to TRBD1 (6 bases). CDR1 is MNHNY, CDR2 SVGAGI, per germline (reference sequence). This CDR3 comprises 13 residues. V was trimmed by 6 bases and J by 6 bases, leaving 15 bases between them. CDR3 residues: CASSPDRTREQYF. The DNA of the CDR3 is TGTGCCAGCAGCCCGGACAGAACCCGCGAGCAGTACTTC.

This clone has a handful of counts. The chain links TRBV18 to TRBJ2-3; 8 nucleotides line up with TRBD1. Germline values: CDR1 KGHSH, CDR2 LQKENI. There are 15 residues in the CDR3. With 3 bases clipped from V and 4 bases from J, the junction kept 6 bases outside the gene matches. The CDR3 nucleotides read TGTGCCAGCTCACCCACCGGGACAGGAGCAGATACGCAGTATTTT. It codes for CASSPTGTGADTQYF.

This clone was counted only a few times. The J gene is TRBJ1-6, the V gene TRBV7-2; tentative D call: TRBD1 (5 bases). Germline V gene sequence: CDR1 SGHTA, CDR2 FQGNSA. The CDR3 extends over 15 amino acids. Trimming removed 3 bases at V and 10 bases at J, with 16 bases between. CDR3 DNA sequence: TGTGCCAGCAGCTTCACTCAGGGACTAGGGTCACCCCTCCACTTT. Translation gives CASSFTQGLGSPLHF. Combining the CDR3 with reference TRBV7-2 and TRBJ1-6 gives the whole variable domain GAGVSQSPSNKVTEKGKDVELRCDPISGHTALYWYRQSLGQGLEFLIYFQGNSAPDKSGLPSDRFSAERTGGSVSTLTIQRTQQEDSAVYLCASSFTQGLGSPLHFGNGTRLTVT.

V is TRBV2 and J is TRBJ2-6; D unclear. This CDR3 is built from 14 residues. Germline CDR1 reads SNHLY; CDR2 reads FYNNEI. V lost 4 bases and J 2 bases, leaving 6 bases between the germline ends. The CDR3: CASSVRTGANVLTF. As DNA, the CDR3 is TGTGCCAGCAGTGTTCGTACTGGGGCCAACGTCCTGACTTTC.

In its sample, this clone was seen a few times. V usage is TRBV5-1 and J usage is TRBJ2-1, with TRBD2 identical over 9 bases. Unmatched junction bases numbered 11, after V lost 0 bases and J lost 1 base. Per germline, CDR1 SGHRS and CDR2 YFSETQ. The length of the CDR3 is 19 residues. The CDR3 nucleotides read TGCGCCAGCAGCTTGGCAGGAGGCGGGGGGGGTCCTTCCTACAATGAGCAGTTCTTC. It is translated as CASSLAGGGGGPSYNEQFF.

This chain connects TRBV4-1 to TRBJ1-1; D is unclear. The CDR3 loop spans 16 amino acids. In germline, CDR1 is MGHRA, CDR2 YSYEKL. V was cut by 0 bases and J by 0 bases, with 11 bases left in between. The CDR3 coding sequence is TGCGCCAGCAGCCAAGATGTCGGGAACTTGAACACTGAAGCTTTCTTT. Amino acid sequence: CASSQDVGNLNTEAFF.

The V gene is TRBV18, the J gene TRBJ1-3; tentative D call: TRBD1 (6 bases). The CDR3 totals 16 residues. CDR1 and CDR2 (germline): KGHSH, LQKENI. The V and J ends lost 3 bases and 0 bases respectively, with 12 bases between them. The DNA of the CDR3 is TGTGCCAGCTCACCTCGTGGACAGCTCTCTGGAAACACCATATATTTT. This sequence encodes CASSPRGQLSGNTIYF.

There are a few counts of this clone. The rearrangement joins TRBV2 to TRBJ1-2; perhaps TRBD1 as D (5 bases). Germline loops: CDR1 SNHLY, CDR2 FYNNEI. This CDR3 is 13 amino acids long. V dropped 3 bases and J dropped 4 bases, with 9 bases sitting between them. In DNA, the CDR3 is TGTGCCAGCAGTGAGAAGACAGTCTATGGCTACACCTTC. As protein: CASSEKTVYGYTF.

The chain recombines TRBV6-4 with TRBJ2-3, with a tentative D call TRBD2 (6 bases). Germline CDR1 and CDR2: MRHNA and SNTAGT. This CDR3 comprises 15 residues. Trimming pared 3 bases from V and 0 bases from J, leaving 10 bases between. For the CDR3, the DNA is TGTGCCAGCAGTGAAATAGCGGCTAGCACAGATACGCAGTATTTT. It codes for CASSEIAASTDTQYF.

In its sample, this clone was seen a few times. The chain recombines TRBV20-1 with TRBJ1-1; the D gene is possibly TRBD1 (5 bases). The CDR3 extends over 11 amino acids. V lost 7 bases to trimming and J lost 8 bases, with 14 bases between them. Germline V lookup: CDR1 DFQATT, CDR2 SNEGSKA (reference sequence). In DNA, the CDR3 is TGCAGTGGGGAGGGGCAGGCGGAAGCTTTCTTT. The encoded protein is CSGEGQAEAFF.

This clone was counted between two and nine times. The CDR3 DNA sequence: TGCAGCGTGCGTCCGGGACAGGGGTCCCCTGAAGCTTTCTTT. Translation gives CSVRPGQGSPEAFF. The chain employs TRBV29-1 and TRBJ1-1; the match to TRBD1 covers 10 bases. Germline V gives CDR1 SQVTM, CDR2 ANQGSEA. J lost 6 bases, V lost 6 bases, and 10 bases had no gene match. The CDR3 consists of 14 residues. Complete variable domain (other parts from reference TRBV29-1 and TRBJ1-1): SAVISQKPSRDICQRGTSLTIQCQVDSQVTMMFWYRQQPGQSLTLIATANQGSEATYESGFVIDKFPISRPNLTFSTLTVSNMSPEDSSIYLCSVRPGQGSPEAFFGQGTRLTVV.

The chain carries TRBV10-3 and TRBJ2-3, with 9 positions matching TRBD1. CDR3 size: 16 residues. V dropped 5 bases and J dropped 1; count of bases not matched to a gene: 7. CDR1 is ENHRY, CDR2 SYGVKD, per germline. Here the CDR3 DNA reads TGTGCCATCAGTTTCCCCACAGGGGGCGGCACAGATACGCAGTATTTT. Translation: CAISFPTGGGTDTQYF.

This clone was detected only a few times. The CDR3 spells CASSSIRQGPYEQYF. CDR3 nucleotide sequence: TGTGCCAGCAGCTCAATACGACAGGGACCCTACGAGCAGTACTTC. The rearrangement uses TRBV11-2 and TRBJ2-7; 7 bases match TRBD1. Germline V lookup: CDR1 SGHAT, CDR2 FQNNGV. This CDR3 contains 15 residues. The trim removed 4 bases at V and 2 bases at J, leaving 8 bases unmatched.

This clone turned up a few times. The V gene is TRBV5-6, the J gene TRBJ2-2, with unresolved D. This CDR3 region has 11 residues. Germline-derived CDR1 and CDR2 are SGHDT and YYEEEE. V lost 4 bases and J lost 6, with 4 bases in between. CDR3 DNA sequence: TGTGCCAGCAGCCACGCCGGGGAGCTGTTTTTT. Its protein product is CASSHAGELFF.

The sample holds a few counts of this clone. The chain recombines TRBV7-8 with TRBJ2-1; TRBD2 matches 7 bases. The CDR3 has 15 residues. CDR1 and CDR2 from the germline V gene are SGHVS and FQNEAQ. J lost 3 bases, V lost 1 base, and 3 bases had no gene match. CDR3 bases: TGTGCCAGCAGCTTAGAGGAGCGGGGCTACAATGAGCAGTTCTTC. Its protein product is CASSLEERGYNEQFF.

This clone was detected a few times. The chain links TRBV10-2 to TRBJ1-2; tentatively, D is TRBD1 (5 bases). Germline loops: CDR1 WSHSY, CDR2 SAAADI. Deletions cut 4 bases from V and 2 bases from J, with 8 bases between. There are 13 residues in the CDR3. The CDR3 loop reads CASSGDVNYGYTF. In nucleotides, the CDR3 is TGCGCCAGCAGTGGGGACGTCAACTATGGCTACACCTTC.

The J gene is TRBJ1-2, the V gene TRBV6-6; D might be TRBD1 (5 bases). CDR3 length equals 16 residues. Germline V lookup: CDR1 MNHNY, CDR2 SVGAGI (reference sequence). Between the trimmed V and J ends, which lost 4 bases and 2 bases, there was a span of 17 bases. The CDR3 loop reads CASSSLRGLRNYGYTF. The CDR3 DNA follows: TGTGCCAGCAGTTCACTCCGGGGCCTTAGGAACTATGGCTACACCTTC.

The table lists this clone with a few counts. The V gene is TRBV14, the J gene TRBJ1-6; D ambiguous. The V end was cut by 1 base, the J end by 0 bases, with 7 bases between. The CDR3 is made up of 16 amino acids. Germline-derived CDR1 and CDR2 are SGHDN and FVKESK. DNA of the CDR3: TGTGCCAGCAGCCAAGCTTCGAGCTCCTATAATTCACCCCTCCACTTT. Its translation is CASSQASSSYNSPLHF.

The chain employs TRBV7-9 and TRBJ1-2; D might be TRBD1 (5 bases). Between the trimmed V and J ends, which lost 3 bases and 4 bases, there was a span of 12 bases. The CDR3 length is 14 residues. Germline CDR1 SEHNR, CDR2 FQNEAQ (reference sequence). CDR3 loop: CASSLEQVFYGYTF. As DNA, the CDR3 is TGTGCCAGCAGCTTGGAACAGGTCTTCTATGGCTACACCTTC.

The chain recombines TRBV7-9 with TRBJ2-6, with TRBD1 as a possible D gene (6 bases). CDR3 length: 17 residues. V dropped 4 bases and J dropped 0 bases, with 13 bases sitting between them. The germline CDR1 and CDR2 sequences are SEHNR and FQNEAQ (reference sequence). The CDR3 region is CASSSRDMHSGANVLTF. For the CDR3, the DNA is TGTGCCAGCAGCTCTCGGGACATGCACTCTGGGGCCAACGTCCTGACTTTC.

The chain has TRBV19 and TRBJ1-2; D unclear. The CDR3 sequence is 17 residues long. Looked up from germline, CDR1 is LNHDA and CDR2 is SQIVND (reference sequence). The V end was cut by 3 bases, the J end by 5 bases, with 22 bases between. The CDR3 sequence: CASSIYFWSSVRYGYTF. The CDR3 region has the DNA TGTGCCAGTAGTATTTACTTTTGGTCCAGCGTTCGGTATGGCTACACCTTC.

This clone was detected only a few times. The CDR3 nucleotides read TGCGCCAGCAGCCTCCAGGTGCGGGACGCCGCTAGCACAGATACGCAGTATTTT. Protein: CASSLQVRDAASTDTQYF. The gene calls are TRBV4-1 and TRBJ2-3, with TRBD2 as a possible D gene (6 bases). The CDR3 runs to 18 residues. Trimming left V 4 bases short and J 0 bases short, with 20 bases between. Germline V gene data show CDR1 as MGHRA and CDR2 as YSYEKL.

This clone was found a few times. The chain uses TRBV19 and TRBJ2-2, with D unclear. This CDR3 region has 14 residues. Trimming left V 3 bases short and J 0 bases short, with 5 bases between. Germline CDR1 and CDR2: LNHDA and SQIVND (reference sequence). The CDR3 is CASSMSTNTGELFF. The CDR3 DNA is TGTGCCAGTAGTATGTCAACGAACACCGGGGAGCTGTTTTTT.

As for this clone: The sample contains more than one DNA sequence encoding this CDR3. The chain uses TRBV25-1 and TRBJ2-3; unclear D gene. V was clipped by 3 bases and J by 2 bases, with 12 bases between them. Germline V gene data show CDR1 as MGHDK and CDR2 as SYGVNS. The CDR3 is 15 amino acids. CDR3 region: CASSEKGSATDTQYF. DNA for the CDR3: TGTGCCAGCAGTGAGAAAGGTTCCGCCACAGATACGCAGTATTTT. Looking up the rest from reference TRBV25-1 and TRBJ2-3 gives the full variable domain: EADIYQTPRYLVIGTGKKITLECSQTMGHDKMYWYQQDPGMELHLIHYSYGVNSTEKGDLSSESTVSRIRTEHFPLTLESARPSHTSQYLCASSEKGSATDTQYFGPGTRLTVL.

In this sample, this clone turned up a few times. The CDR3 region is CAISESGTGFGEQYF. The CDR3 DNA sequence: TGTGCCATCAGTGAGTCCGGGACAGGTTTTGGCGAGCAGTACTTC. The rearrangement links TRBV10-3 to TRBJ2-7; 8 bases agree with TRBD1. Germline lookup yields CDR1 ENHRY and CDR2 SYGVKD. Trimming took 0 bases from V and 6 from J; bases not matched to a gene: 7. The CDR3 has 15 residues.

This rearrangement joins TRBV2 to TRBJ2-7; 10 bases map to TRBD1. After removal of 5 bases from V and 1 base from J, the junction contained 5 bases not matched to a gene. Looked up from germline, CDR1 is SNHLY and CDR2 is FYNNEI. The CDR3 has 15 amino acids. The DNA for the CDR3 is TGTGCCAGCAGTTACCGGGACAGGGGATCCTACGAGCAGTACTTC. Translated: CASSYRDRGSYEQYF.

The chain carries TRBV19 and TRBJ1-1; D gene ambiguous. The CDR3 runs 15 residues. Germline-derived CDR1 and CDR2 are LNHDA and SQIVND (reference sequence). V lost 1 base, J lost 0 bases, and 9 bases lay in between. The CDR3 is CASSIADPMNTEAFF. DNA of the CDR3: TGTGCCAGTAGTATAGCCGACCCAATGAACACTGAAGCTTTCTTT.

This clone was counted between two and nine times. The CDR3 protein is CASIQGTNTGELFF. The CDR3 nucleotides read TGTGCCAGTATACAGGGGACCAACACCGGGGAGCTGTTTTTT. The chain links TRBV19 to TRBJ2-2; 7 nucleotides align to TRBD1. Germline V CDR1 and CDR2: LNHDA, SQIVND (reference sequence). The CDR3 is 14 amino acids. J lost 2 bases, V lost 7 bases, and 4 bases had no gene match.